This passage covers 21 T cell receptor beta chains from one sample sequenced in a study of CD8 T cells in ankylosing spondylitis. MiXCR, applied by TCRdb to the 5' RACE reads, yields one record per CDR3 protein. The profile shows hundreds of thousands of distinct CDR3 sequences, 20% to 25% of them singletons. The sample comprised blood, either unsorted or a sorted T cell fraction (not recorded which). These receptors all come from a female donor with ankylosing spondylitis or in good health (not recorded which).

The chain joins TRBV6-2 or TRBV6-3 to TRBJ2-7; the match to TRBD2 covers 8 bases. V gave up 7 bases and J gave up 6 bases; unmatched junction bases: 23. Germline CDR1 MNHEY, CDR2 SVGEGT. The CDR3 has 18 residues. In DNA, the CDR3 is TGTGCCAGCATTCCGTTCGGGTCGCGGACTAGCCCCCTCTTCGAGCAGTACTTC. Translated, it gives CASIPFGSRTSPLFEQYF.

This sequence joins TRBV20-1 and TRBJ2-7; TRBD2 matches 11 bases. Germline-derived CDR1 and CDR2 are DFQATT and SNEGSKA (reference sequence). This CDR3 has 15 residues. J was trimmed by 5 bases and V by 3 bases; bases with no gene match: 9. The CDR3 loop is CSARLAGGPRDEQYF. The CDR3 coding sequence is TGCAGTGCTAGGTTAGCGGGAGGGCCGAGGGACGAGCAGTACTTC.

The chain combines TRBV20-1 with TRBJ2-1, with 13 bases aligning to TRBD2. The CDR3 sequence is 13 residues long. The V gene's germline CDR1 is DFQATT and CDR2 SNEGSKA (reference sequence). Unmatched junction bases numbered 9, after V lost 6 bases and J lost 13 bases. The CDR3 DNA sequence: TGCAGTGCCACCGGGACTAGCGGGATGGTCCAGTTCTTC. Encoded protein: CSATGTSGMVQFF.

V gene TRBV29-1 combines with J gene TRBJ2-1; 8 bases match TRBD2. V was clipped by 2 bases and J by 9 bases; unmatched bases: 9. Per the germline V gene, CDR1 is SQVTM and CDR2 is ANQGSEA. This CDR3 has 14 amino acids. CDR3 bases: TGCAGCGTTGAACCCGGCCGGGGGGGGGGTGAGCAGTTCTTC. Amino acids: CSVEPGRGGGEQFF.

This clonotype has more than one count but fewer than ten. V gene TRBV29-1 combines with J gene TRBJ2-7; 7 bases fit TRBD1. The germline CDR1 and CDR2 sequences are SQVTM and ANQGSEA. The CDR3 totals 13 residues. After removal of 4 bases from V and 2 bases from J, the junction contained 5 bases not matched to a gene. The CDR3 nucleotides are TGCAGCGTTGCCCGGGACAGCACCTACGAGCAGTACTTC. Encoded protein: CSVARDSTYEQYF.

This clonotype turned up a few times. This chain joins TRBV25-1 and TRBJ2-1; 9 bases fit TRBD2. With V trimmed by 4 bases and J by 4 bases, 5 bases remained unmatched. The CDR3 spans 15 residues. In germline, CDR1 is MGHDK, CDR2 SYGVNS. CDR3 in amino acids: CASSVAGAAYNEQFF. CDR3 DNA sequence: TGTGCCAGCAGTGTAGCGGGAGCTGCATACAATGAGCAGTTCTTC.

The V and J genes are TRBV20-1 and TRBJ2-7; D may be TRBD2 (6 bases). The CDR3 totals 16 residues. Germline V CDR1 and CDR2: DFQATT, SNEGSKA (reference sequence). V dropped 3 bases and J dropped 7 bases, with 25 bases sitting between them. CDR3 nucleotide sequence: TGCAGTGCTAGGGGCCGGGAGCGGTACCTCGAAACGGAGCAGTACTTC. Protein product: CSARGRERYLETEQYF.

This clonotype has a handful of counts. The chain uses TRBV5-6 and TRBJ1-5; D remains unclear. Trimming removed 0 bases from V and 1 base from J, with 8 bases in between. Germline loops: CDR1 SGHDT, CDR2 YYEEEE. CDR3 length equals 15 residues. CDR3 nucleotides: TGTGCCAGCAGCTTGGCCTGGCAGAGCAATCAGCCCCAGCATTTT. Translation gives CASSLAWQSNQPQHF.

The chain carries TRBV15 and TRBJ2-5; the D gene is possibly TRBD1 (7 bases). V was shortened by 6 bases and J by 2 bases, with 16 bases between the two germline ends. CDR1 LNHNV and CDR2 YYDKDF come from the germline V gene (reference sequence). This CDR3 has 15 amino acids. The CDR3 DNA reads TGTGCCACCAGGACAGGGAGGATCGTTCAAGAGACCCAGTACTTC. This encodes CATRTGRIVQETQYF.

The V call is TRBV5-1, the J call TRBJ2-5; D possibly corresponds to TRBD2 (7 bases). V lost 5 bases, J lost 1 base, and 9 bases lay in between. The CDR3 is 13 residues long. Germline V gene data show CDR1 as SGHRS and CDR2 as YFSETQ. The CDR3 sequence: CASRAGAQETQYF. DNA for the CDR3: TGCGCCAGCAGGGCGGGGGCCCAAGAGACCCAGTACTTC.

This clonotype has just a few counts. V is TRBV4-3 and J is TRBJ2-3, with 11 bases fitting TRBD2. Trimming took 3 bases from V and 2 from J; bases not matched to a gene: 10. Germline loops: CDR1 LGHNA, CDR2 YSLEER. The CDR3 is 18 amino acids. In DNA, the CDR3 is TGCGCCAGCAGCCAGGGTAGCGGGAGGGCCAAACACACAGATACGCAGTATTTT. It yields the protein CASSQGSGRAKHTDTQYF.

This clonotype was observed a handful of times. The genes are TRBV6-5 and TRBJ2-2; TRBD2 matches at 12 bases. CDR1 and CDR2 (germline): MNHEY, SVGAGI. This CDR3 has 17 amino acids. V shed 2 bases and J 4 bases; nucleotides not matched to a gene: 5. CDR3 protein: CASSYASGRAGTGELFF. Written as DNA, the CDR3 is TGTGCCAGCAGTTACGCTAGCGGGAGGGCAGGCACCGGGGAGCTGTTTTTT.

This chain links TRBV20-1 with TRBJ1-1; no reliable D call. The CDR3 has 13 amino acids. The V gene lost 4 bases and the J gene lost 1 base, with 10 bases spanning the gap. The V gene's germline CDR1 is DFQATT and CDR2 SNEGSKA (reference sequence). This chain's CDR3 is CSATPDPNTEAFF. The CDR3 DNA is TGCAGTGCTACCCCCGATCCGAACACTGAAGCTTTCTTT.

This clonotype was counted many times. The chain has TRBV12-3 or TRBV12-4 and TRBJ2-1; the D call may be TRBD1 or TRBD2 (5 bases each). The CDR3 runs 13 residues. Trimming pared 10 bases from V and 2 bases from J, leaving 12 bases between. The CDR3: CATKGPTYNEQFF. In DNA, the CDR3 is TGTGCCACCAAGGGACCGACCTACAATGAGCAGTTCTTC.

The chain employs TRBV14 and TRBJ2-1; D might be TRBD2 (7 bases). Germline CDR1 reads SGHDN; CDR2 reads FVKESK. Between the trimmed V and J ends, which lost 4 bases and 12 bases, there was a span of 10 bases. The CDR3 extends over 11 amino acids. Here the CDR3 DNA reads TGTGCCAGCAGCCTTAGGGGGGGGCAGTTCTTC. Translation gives CASSLRGGQFF.

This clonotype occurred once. CDR3 bases: TGTGCCAGCAGTTCTCAAGGGGGGGGCACAGATACGCAGTATTTT. Translation gives CASSSQGGGTDTQYF. The chain couples TRBV28 to TRBJ2-3, with D possibly matching TRBD2 (7 bases). V lost 4 bases and J 1 base, leaving 12 bases between the germline ends. The CDR3 consists of 15 residues. Germline CDR1 and CDR2: MDHEN and SYDVKM.

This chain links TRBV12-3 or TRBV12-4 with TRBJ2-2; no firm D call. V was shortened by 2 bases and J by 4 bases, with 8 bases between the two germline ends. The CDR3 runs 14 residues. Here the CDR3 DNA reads TGTGCCAGCAGTTTACTAGTATCCACCGGGGAGCTGTTTTTT. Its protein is CASSLLVSTGELFF.

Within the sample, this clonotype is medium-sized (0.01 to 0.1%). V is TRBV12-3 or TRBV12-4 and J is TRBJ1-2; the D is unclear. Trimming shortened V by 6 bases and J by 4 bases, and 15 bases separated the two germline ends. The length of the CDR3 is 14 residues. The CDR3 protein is CASSLRVLSYGYTF. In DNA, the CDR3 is TGTGCCAGCAGCCTTCGTGTTCTGAGCTATGGCTACACCTTC.

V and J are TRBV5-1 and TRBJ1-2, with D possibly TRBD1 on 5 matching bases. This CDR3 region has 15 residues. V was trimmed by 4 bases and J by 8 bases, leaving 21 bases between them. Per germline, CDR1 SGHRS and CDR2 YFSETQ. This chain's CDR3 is CASSRESGTTQGYTF. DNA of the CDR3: TGCGCCAGCAGCAGGGAGTCCGGGACGACGCAGGGCTACACCTTC.

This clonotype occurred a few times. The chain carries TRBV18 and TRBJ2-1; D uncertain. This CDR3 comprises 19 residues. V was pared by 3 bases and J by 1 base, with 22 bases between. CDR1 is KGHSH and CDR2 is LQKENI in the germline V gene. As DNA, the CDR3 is TGTGCCAGCTCACCGCTTGGTGCAGGCCTGGGTACATCCTACAATGAGCAGTTCTTC. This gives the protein CASSPLGAGLGTSYNEQFF.

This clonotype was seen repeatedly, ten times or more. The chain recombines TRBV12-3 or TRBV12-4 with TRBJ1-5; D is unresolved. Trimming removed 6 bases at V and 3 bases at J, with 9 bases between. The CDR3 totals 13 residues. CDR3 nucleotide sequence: TGTGCCAGCAGCCAACTGGACAATCAGCCCCAGCATTTT. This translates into CASSQLDNQPQHF.